This T cell receptor beta chain came from a study of blood T cell repertoires in COVID-19. Whole-study context: Either two negative PCRs, clearance, or symptom resolution qualified Cohort 3 donors as recovered. Some COVID-19 samples were acute and others convalescent; all came from the United States, Italy and Spain. Sample material is recorded as cDNA or gDNA derived from T cells, B-cell-depleted T cells, or PBMCs.

Cohorts were based on clinical histories the participants reported. Profiled with immunoSEQ multiplex PCR; TCRdb holds only in-frame clones, not every one. The sample yields about 170,000 clones, roughly 85% seen once. CDR3 length: 16 residues. Germline V gene data show CDR1 as SEHNR and CDR2 as FQNEAQ (reference sequence). V was pared by 3 bases and J by 6 bases, with 18 bases between. This chain uses TRBV7-9 with TRBJ2-1, with D tentatively TRBD2 (6 bases). The clonotype originates from a woman in her 70s in a cohort exposed to, infected with or recovered from COVID-19 (not recorded which). Sequenced sample: PBMCs or T cells enriched from blood (not recorded which). CDR3 amino acids: CASSLDLAPSGNEQFF. CDR3 in DNA: TGTGCCAGCAGCTTGGACCTAGCGCCGTCAGGCAATGAGCAGTTCTTC.